This is a list of T cell receptor beta chains from one sample in a study of beta chain features in type 1 diabetes. Using immunoSEQ multiplex PCR, the repertoire was profiled, and TCRdb retains in-frame clones only, with some absent. The sample records 330,000 or so clones, 14% being singletons. Sequencing input: central memory CD4+ T cells from blood. The origin of the receptors is a man younger than 40 in good health. CDR3s include the opening cysteine and the closing phenylalanine or tryptophan. Fields, in order: clone size, J gene, D gene, V gene, CDR3 protein, CDR3 DNA. D genes are given only for firm matches. Clone size is not always given. Where it is, it says once, few, many or a class for expanded clones.

abundance: many; j_gene: TRBJ2-2; d_gene: TRBD1; v_gene: TRBV29-1; CDR3aa: CSVSTGGGRGAGELFF; CDR3nt: TGCAGCGTGTCGACAGGGGGCGGCCGGGGTGCCGGGGAGCTGTTTTTT
abundance: .; j_gene: TRBJ1-1; d_gene: .; v_gene: TRBV29-1; CDR3aa: CSVRQDQNTEAFF; CDR3nt: TGCAGCGTGCGACAGGACCAGAACACTGAAGCTTTCTTT
abundance: few; j_gene: TRBJ2-5; d_gene: TRBD2; v_gene: TRBV11-3; CDR3aa: CASSLGLAKETQYF; CDR3nt: TGTGCCAGCAGCTTAGGACTAGCGAAAGAGACCCAGTACTTC
abundance: once; j_gene: TRBJ1-5; d_gene: .; v_gene: TRBV4-3; CDR3aa: CASSQTRGQPQHF; CDR3nt: TGCGCCAGCAGCCAGACCAGGGGTCAGCCCCAGCATTTT
abundance: .; j_gene: TRBJ2-2; d_gene: .; v_gene: TRBV9; CDR3aa: CASSVTPGELFF; CDR3nt: TGTGCCAGCAGCGTGACCCCCGGGGAGCTGTTTTTT
abundance: .; j_gene: TRBJ2-3; d_gene: .; v_gene: TRBV30; CDR3aa: CAWAGGDTQYF; CDR3nt: TGTGCCTGGGCCGGGGGAGATACGCAGTATTTT
abundance: few; j_gene: TRBJ1-2; d_gene: .; v_gene: TRBV5-6; CDR3aa: CASSLGTANYGYTF; CDR3nt: TGTGCCAGCAGCTTGGGGACAGCTAACTATGGCTACACCTTC
abundance: .; j_gene: TRBJ2-7; d_gene: .; v_gene: TRBV29-1; CDR3aa: CSARGGRYEQYF; CDR3nt: TGCAGCGCTAGAGGGGGGCGGTACGAGCAGTACTTC
abundance: .; j_gene: TRBJ1-3; d_gene: TRBD1; v_gene: TRBV7-2; CDR3aa: CASSLDRGAAGNTIYF; CDR3nt: TGTGCCAGCAGCTTGGACAGGGGAGCGGCTGGAAACACCATATATTTT
abundance: few; j_gene: TRBJ2-5; d_gene: .; v_gene: TRBV6-5; CDR3aa: CASRDEGGGQYF; CDR3nt: TGTGCCAGCAGGGACGAGGGGGGTGGCCAGTACTTC
abundance: .; j_gene: TRBJ2-3; d_gene: .; v_gene: TRBV10-3; CDR3aa: CAISGPTDTQYF; CDR3nt: TGTGCCATCAGTGGGCCCACAGATACGCAGTATTTT
abundance: few; j_gene: TRBJ2-3; d_gene: .; v_gene: TRBV11-2; CDR3aa: CASSLSFAQYF; CDR3nt: TGTGCCAGCAGCTTATCCTTTGCGCAGTATTTT
abundance: .; j_gene: TRBJ2-6; d_gene: .; v_gene: TRBV27; CDR3aa: CASSRNSLAGANVLTF; CDR3nt: TGTGCCAGCAGCCGGAACAGCCTTGCTGGGGCCAACGTCCTGACTTTC
abundance: .; j_gene: TRBJ2-3; d_gene: .; v_gene: TRBV7-2; CDR3aa: CASSLVGSASKDTQYF; CDR3nt: TGTGCCAGCAGCTTAGTCGGATCGGCTAGCAAAGATACGCAGTATTTT
abundance: few; j_gene: TRBJ2-3; d_gene: .; v_gene: TRBV9; CDR3aa: CASSSDTDTQYF; CDR3nt: TGTGCCAGCAGCAGTGACACAGATACGCAGTATTTT
abundance: .; j_gene: TRBJ1-5; d_gene: .; v_gene: TRBV7-8; CDR3aa: CASSGQPGQPQHF; CDR3nt: TGTGCCAGCAGCGGACAGCCAGGACAGCCCCAGCATTTT
abundance: .; j_gene: TRBJ1-3; d_gene: TRBD1; v_gene: TRBV11-2; CDR3aa: CASRGPGQGLSGNTIYF; CDR3nt: TGTGCCAGCAGGGGTCCGGGACAGGGCCTCTCTGGAAACACCATATATTTT
abundance: few; j_gene: TRBJ1-1; d_gene: .; v_gene: TRBV10-3; CDR3aa: CAIRAGGLGNTEAFF; CDR3nt: TGTGCCATCAGAGCCGGGGGCCTTGGAAACACTGAAGCTTTCTTT
abundance: .; j_gene: TRBJ1-2; d_gene: TRBD1; v_gene: TRBV2; CDR3aa: CASSDQGATNYGYTF; CDR3nt: TGTGCCAGCAGTGACCAGGGGGCGACGAACTATGGCTACACCTTC
abundance: few; j_gene: TRBJ2-4; d_gene: .; v_gene: TRBV27; CDR3aa: CASSFGFAKNIQYF; CDR3nt: TGTGCCAGCAGTTTTGGGTTTGCCAAAAACATTCAGTACTTC
abundance: .; j_gene: TRBJ2-4; d_gene: .; v_gene: TRBV11-3; CDR3aa: CASSRSGTYIQYF; CDR3nt: TGTGCCAGCAGCCGGTCCGGGACTTACATTCAGTACTTC
abundance: few; j_gene: TRBJ2-2; d_gene: .; v_gene: TRBV7-2; CDR3aa: CASSLRDTGELFF; CDR3nt: TGTGCCAGCAGCTTACGGGACACCGGGGAGCTGTTTTTT
abundance: many; j_gene: TRBJ2-1; d_gene: .; v_gene: TRBV20-1; CDR3aa: CSATYNEQFF; CDR3nt: TGCAGTGCTACTTACAATGAGCAGTTCTTC
abundance: few; j_gene: TRBJ1-3; d_gene: .; v_gene: TRBV30; CDR3aa: CAWSVRSGNTIYF; CDR3nt: TGTGCCTGGAGTGTACGGTCTGGAAACACCATATATTTT
abundance: few; j_gene: TRBJ2-1; d_gene: .; v_gene: TRBV2; CDR3aa: CASEKFASEVNEQFF; CDR3nt: TGTGCCAGCGAAAAATTTGCTAGCGAGGTTAATGAGCAGTTCTTC
abundance: many; j_gene: TRBJ2-1; d_gene: .; v_gene: TRBV5-1; CDR3aa: CASSFYGAYNEQFF; CDR3nt: TGCGCCAGCAGCTTCTATGGGGCTTACAATGAGCAGTTCTTC
abundance: .; j_gene: TRBJ2-1; d_gene: TRBD2; v_gene: TRBV4-3; CDR3aa: CASSQDRGGRAMDEQFF; CDR3nt: TGCGCCAGCAGCCAAGATCGTGGTGGGAGGGCCATGGATGAGCAGTTCTTC
abundance: .; j_gene: TRBJ1-1; d_gene: TRBD1; v_gene: TRBV30; CDR3aa: CAWSGTGYTEAFF; CDR3nt: TGTGCCTGGAGTGGGACAGGGTACACTGAAGCTTTCTTT
abundance: .; j_gene: TRBJ1-5; d_gene: .; v_gene: TRBV7-2; CDR3aa: CASSQDAGGNQPQHF; CDR3nt: TGCGCCAGCAGCCAAGATGCAGGGGGCAATCAGCCCCAGCATTTT
abundance: .; j_gene: TRBJ2-3; d_gene: .; v_gene: TRBV7-9; CDR3aa: CASSLGVSPSTDTQYF; CDR3nt: TGTGCCAGCAGCTTAGGAGTCTCGCCTAGCACAGATACGCAGTATTTT
abundance: .; j_gene: TRBJ2-1; d_gene: .; v_gene: TRBV9; CDR3aa: CASSSRGSARGSYNEQFF; CDR3nt: TGTGCCAGCAGCTCCCGGGGCTCGGCGAGGGGCTCCTACAATGAGCAGTTCTTC
abundance: .; j_gene: TRBJ1-6; d_gene: TRBD1; v_gene: TRBV27; CDR3aa: CASSSRQGAYSPLHF; CDR3nt: TGTGCCAGCAGTTCCCGACAGGGGGCTTATTCACCCCTCCACTTT
abundance: few; j_gene: TRBJ2-4; d_gene: TRBD2; v_gene: TRBV7-3; CDR3aa: CASSHLSLWTSGKENIQYF; CDR3nt: TGTGCCAGCAGCCACCTGAGCTTATGGACTAGCGGGAAGGAAAACATTCAGTACTTC
abundance: .; j_gene: TRBJ2-6; d_gene: .; v_gene: TRBV7-2; CDR3aa: CAIRLSRGAGANVLTF; CDR3nt: TGTGCCATCCGCCTCTCCCGGGGCGCTGGGGCCAACGTCCTGACTTTC
abundance: many; j_gene: TRBJ2-7; d_gene: .; v_gene: TRBV2; CDR3aa: CASVTYLLHEQYF; CDR3nt: TGTGCCAGTGTGACATACCTGCTCCACGAGCAGTACTTC
abundance: many; j_gene: TRBJ2-2; d_gene: TRBD2; v_gene: TRBV5-1; CDR3aa: CASATGLAGATGELFF; CDR3nt: TGCGCCAGCGCCACGGGACTAGCGGGGGCCACCGGGGAGCTGTTTTTT
abundance: .; j_gene: TRBJ2-1; d_gene: .; v_gene: TRBV7-2; CDR3aa: CASSLGTSNEQFF; CDR3nt: TGTGCCAGCAGCTTAGGGACTTCAAATGAGCAGTTCTTC
abundance: few; j_gene: TRBJ2-7; d_gene: .; v_gene: TRBV9; CDR3aa: CASSVDKGTYEQYF; CDR3nt: TGTGCCAGCAGCGTAGATAAGGGAACCTACGAGCAGTACTTC
abundance: .; j_gene: TRBJ2-7; d_gene: .; v_gene: TRBV7-6; CDR3aa: CASSLKVDYEQYF; CDR3nt: TGTGCCAGCAGCTTAAAGGTAGACTACGAGCAGTACTTC
abundance: few; j_gene: TRBJ2-1; d_gene: .; v_gene: TRBV19; CDR3aa: CASSGQIEQFF; CDR3nt: TGTGCCAGTAGTGGACAGATTGAGCAGTTCTTC
abundance: .; j_gene: TRBJ1-1; d_gene: .; v_gene: TRBV5-1; CDR3aa: CASSIEDSMGTEAFF; CDR3nt: TGCGCCAGCAGCATAGAGGACAGTATGGGGACTGAAGCTTTCTTT
abundance: .; j_gene: TRBJ2-7; d_gene: TRBD2; v_gene: TRBV27; CDR3aa: CASSFERGGSHEQYF; CDR3nt: TGTGCCAGCAGTTTTGAGCGGGGGGGGTCCCACGAGCAGTACTTC
abundance: .; j_gene: TRBJ2-5; d_gene: .; v_gene: TRBV11-2; CDR3aa: CASSLGGLRQETQYF; CDR3nt: TGTGCCAGCAGCTTAGGGGGGTTGAGGCAAGAGACCCAGTACTTC
abundance: few; j_gene: TRBJ2-1; d_gene: TRBD1; v_gene: TRBV7-9; CDR3aa: CASSPRTGKENEQFF; CDR3nt: TGTGCCAGCAGCCCGAGGACAGGGAAGGAGAATGAGCAGTTCTTC
abundance: .; j_gene: TRBJ1-5; d_gene: .; v_gene: TRBV6-5; CDR3aa: CASRVVPNQPQHF; CDR3nt: TGTGCCAGCAGAGTGGTCCCCAATCAGCCCCAGCATTTT
abundance: few; j_gene: TRBJ2-3; d_gene: .; v_gene: TRBV14; CDR3aa: CASSRGWSTQYF; CDR3nt: TGTGCCAGCAGCCGAGGGTGGAGTACGCAGTATTTT
abundance: few; j_gene: TRBJ2-3; d_gene: .; v_gene: TRBV6-5; CDR3aa: CATMRGGTDTQYF; CDR3nt: TGTGCCACCATGAGGGGAGGCACAGATACGCAGTATTTT
abundance: .; j_gene: TRBJ1-2; d_gene: .; v_gene: TRBV14; CDR3aa: CASSQDQGRIGTGYTF; CDR3nt: TGTGCCAGCAGCCAAGATCAGGGTCGTATAGGGACTGGCTACACCTTC
abundance: .; j_gene: TRBJ2-3; d_gene: TRBD2; v_gene: TRBV4-3; CDR3aa: CASSQDLAGGPGDTQYF; CDR3nt: TGCGCCAGCAGCCAAGATTTGGCGGGGGGGCCGGGAGATACGCAGTATTTT
abundance: .; j_gene: TRBJ2-5; d_gene: .; v_gene: TRBV6-5; CDR3aa: CAIKGQETQYF; CDR3nt: TGTGCCATCAAGGGGCAAGAGACCCAGTACTTC
abundance: .; j_gene: TRBJ1-1; d_gene: .; v_gene: TRBV25-1; CDR3aa: CASRRTVQAFF; CDR3nt: TGTGCCAGCAGGAGGACAGTTCAAGCTTTCTTT
abundance: few; j_gene: TRBJ2-1; d_gene: .; v_gene: TRBV6-5; CDR3aa: CASRKGGTGNEQFF; CDR3nt: TGTGCCAGCAGGAAGGGGGGGACCGGCAATGAGCAGTTCTTC
abundance: .; j_gene: TRBJ2-1; d_gene: .; v_gene: TRBV5-4; CDR3aa: CASSSIYNEQFF; CDR3nt: TGTGCCAGCAGCTCGATCTACAATGAGCAGTTCTTC
abundance: few; j_gene: TRBJ2-3; d_gene: TRBD2; v_gene: TRBV4-1; CDR3aa: CASSQYASGGVDTQYF; CDR3nt: TGCGCCAGCAGCCAATACGCTAGCGGGGGGGTAGATACGCAGTATTTT
abundance: .; j_gene: TRBJ2-2; d_gene: TRBD2; v_gene: TRBV19; CDR3aa: CASSLAGVPGELFF; CDR3nt: TGTGCCAGTAGTTTAGCGGGGGTCCCAGGGGAGCTGTTTTTT